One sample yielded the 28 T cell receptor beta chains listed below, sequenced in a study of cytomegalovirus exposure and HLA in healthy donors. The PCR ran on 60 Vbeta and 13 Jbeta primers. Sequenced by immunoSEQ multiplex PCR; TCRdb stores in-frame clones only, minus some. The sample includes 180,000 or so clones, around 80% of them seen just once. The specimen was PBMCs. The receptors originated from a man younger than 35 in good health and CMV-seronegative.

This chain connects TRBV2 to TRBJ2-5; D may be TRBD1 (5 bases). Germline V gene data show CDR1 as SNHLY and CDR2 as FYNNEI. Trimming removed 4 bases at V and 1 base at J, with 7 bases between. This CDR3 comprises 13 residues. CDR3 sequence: CASSGQRQETQYF. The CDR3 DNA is TGTGCCAGCAGTGGACAGCGCCAAGAGACCCAGTACTTC.

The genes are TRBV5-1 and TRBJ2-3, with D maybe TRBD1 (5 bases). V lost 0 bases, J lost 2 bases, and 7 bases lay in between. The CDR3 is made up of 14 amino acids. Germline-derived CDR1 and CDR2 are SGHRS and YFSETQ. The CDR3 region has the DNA TGCGCCAGCAGCTTGGGACAGACCACAGATACGCAGTATTTT. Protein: CASSLGQTTDTQYF. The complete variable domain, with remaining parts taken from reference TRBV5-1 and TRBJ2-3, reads KAGVTQTPRYLIKTRGQQVTLSCSPISGHRSVSWYQQTPGQGLQFLFEYFSETQRNKGNFPGRFSGRQFSNSRSEMNVSTLELGDSALYLCASSLGQTTDTQYFGPGTRLTVL.

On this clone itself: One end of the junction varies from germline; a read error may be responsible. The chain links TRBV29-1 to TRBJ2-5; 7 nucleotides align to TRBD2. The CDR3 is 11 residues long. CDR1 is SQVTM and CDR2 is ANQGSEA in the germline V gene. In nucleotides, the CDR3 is TGTACAGCGGGGAACGGGGAGACCCAGTACTTC. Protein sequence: CTAGNGETQYF. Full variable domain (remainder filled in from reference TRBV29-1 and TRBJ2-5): SAVISQKPSRDICQRGTSLTIQCQVDSQVTMMFWYRQQPGQSLTLIATANQGSEATYESGFVIDKFPISRPNLTFSTLTVSNMSPEDSSIYLCTAGNGETQYFGPGTRLLVL.

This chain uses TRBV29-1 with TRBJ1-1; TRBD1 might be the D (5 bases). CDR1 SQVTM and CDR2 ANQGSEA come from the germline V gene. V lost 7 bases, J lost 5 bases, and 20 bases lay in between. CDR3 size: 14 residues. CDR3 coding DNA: TGCAGCGCTACCTTAGGCCGGGGGAGGACTGAAGCTTTCTTT. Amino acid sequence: CSATLGRGRTEAFF.

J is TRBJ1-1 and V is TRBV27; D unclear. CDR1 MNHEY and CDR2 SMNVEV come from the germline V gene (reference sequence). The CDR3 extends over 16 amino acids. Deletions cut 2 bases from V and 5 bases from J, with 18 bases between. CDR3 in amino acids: CASSLTSLGVYTEAFF. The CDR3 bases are TGTGCCAGCAGTTTAACATCCCTCGGGGTCTATACTGAAGCTTTCTTT.

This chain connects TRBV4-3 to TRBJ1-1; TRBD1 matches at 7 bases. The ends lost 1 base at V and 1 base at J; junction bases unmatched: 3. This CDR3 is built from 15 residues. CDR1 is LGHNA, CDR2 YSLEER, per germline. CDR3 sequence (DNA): TGCGCCAGCAGCCAAGCCCCAGGGGGGAACACTGAAGCTTTCTTT. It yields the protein CASSQAPGGNTEAFF.

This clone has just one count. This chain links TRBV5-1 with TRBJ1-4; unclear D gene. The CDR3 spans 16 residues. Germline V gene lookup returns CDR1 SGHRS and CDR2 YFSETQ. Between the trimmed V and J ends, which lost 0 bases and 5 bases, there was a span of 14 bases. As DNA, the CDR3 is TGCGCCAGCAGCTTGGGGGTAGTGGCGGTGAATGAAAAACTGTTTTTT. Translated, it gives CASSLGVVAVNEKLFF.

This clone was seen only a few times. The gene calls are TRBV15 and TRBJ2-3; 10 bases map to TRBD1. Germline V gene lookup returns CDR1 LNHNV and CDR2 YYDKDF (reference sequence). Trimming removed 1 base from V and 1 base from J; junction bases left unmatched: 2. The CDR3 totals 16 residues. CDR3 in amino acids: CATSRGQGAGTDTQYF. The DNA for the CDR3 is TGTGCCACCAGCAGAGGACAGGGGGCGGGCACAGATACGCAGTATTTT.

CDR3 protein: CASSQDSGLRAYEQYF. Written as DNA, the CDR3 is TGCGCCAGCAGCCAAGATTCCGGACTCCGAGCCTACGAGCAGTACTTC. The rearrangement joins TRBV4-3 to TRBJ2-7; D is perhaps TRBD2 (5 bases). Germline V gene sequence: CDR1 LGHNA, CDR2 YSLEER. This CDR3 is 16 amino acids long. V gave up 0 bases and J gave up 2 bases, with 14 bases separating them.

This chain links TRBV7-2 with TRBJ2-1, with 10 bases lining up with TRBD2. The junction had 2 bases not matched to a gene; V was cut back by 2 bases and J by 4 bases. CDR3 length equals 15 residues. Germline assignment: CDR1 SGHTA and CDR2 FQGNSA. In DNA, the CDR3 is TGTGCCAGCAGCTTACGAGCGGGAGGGTACAATGAGCAGTTCTTC. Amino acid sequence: CASSLRAGGYNEQFF.

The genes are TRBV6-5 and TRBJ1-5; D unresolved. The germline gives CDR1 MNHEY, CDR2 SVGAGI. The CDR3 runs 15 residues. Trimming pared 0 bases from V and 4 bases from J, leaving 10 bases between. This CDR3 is CASSYSGIANQPQHF. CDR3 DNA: TGTGCCAGCAGTTACTCAGGTATAGCTAATCAGCCCCAGCATTTT.

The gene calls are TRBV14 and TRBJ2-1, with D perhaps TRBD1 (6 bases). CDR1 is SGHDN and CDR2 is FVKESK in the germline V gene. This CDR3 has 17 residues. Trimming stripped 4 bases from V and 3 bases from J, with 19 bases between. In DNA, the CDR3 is TGTGCCAGCAGCCGAGCGGACAGCTACAATTACTACAATGAGCAGTTCTTC. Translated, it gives CASSRADSYNYYNEQFF.

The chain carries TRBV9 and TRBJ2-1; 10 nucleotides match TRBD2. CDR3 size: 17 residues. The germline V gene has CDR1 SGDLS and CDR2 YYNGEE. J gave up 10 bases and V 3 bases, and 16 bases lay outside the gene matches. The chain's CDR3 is CASSARIIAGGFSEQFF. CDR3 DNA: TGTGCCAGCAGCGCCCGGATCATAGCGGGAGGTTTCAGCGAGCAGTTCTTC.

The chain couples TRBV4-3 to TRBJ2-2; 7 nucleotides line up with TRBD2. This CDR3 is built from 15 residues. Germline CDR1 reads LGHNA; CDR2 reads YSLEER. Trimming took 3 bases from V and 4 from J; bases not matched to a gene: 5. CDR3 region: CASSQGGKGTGELFF. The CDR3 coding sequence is TGCGCCAGCAGCCAGGGGGGGAAAGGCACCGGGGAGCTGTTTTTT.

In DNA form, the CDR3 reads TGTGCCAGCAGCTTAGCGTACAGGGCCTCCCGGGGCGAGCAGTACTTC. Protein: CASSLAYRASRGEQYF. The chain combines TRBV7-2 with TRBJ2-7; D may be TRBD1 (6 bases). The germline V gene encodes CDR1 SGHTA and CDR2 FQGNSA. The CDR3 covers 16 residues. Trimming took 0 bases from V and 6 from J, leaving 18 bases between them.

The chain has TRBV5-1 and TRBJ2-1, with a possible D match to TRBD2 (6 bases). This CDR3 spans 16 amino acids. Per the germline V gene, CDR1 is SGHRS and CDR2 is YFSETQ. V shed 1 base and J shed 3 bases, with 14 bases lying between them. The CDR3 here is CASSLPGGGGYNEQFF. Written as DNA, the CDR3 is TGCGCCAGCAGCTTGCCCGGGGGAGGAGGCTACAATGAGCAGTTCTTC.

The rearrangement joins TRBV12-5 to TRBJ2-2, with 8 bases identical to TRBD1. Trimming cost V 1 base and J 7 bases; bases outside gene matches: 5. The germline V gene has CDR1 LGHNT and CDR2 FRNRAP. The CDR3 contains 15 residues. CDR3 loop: CASGLGRGLIGELFF. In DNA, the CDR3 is TGTGCTAGTGGTTTGGGCAGGGGGCTGATCGGGGAGCTGTTTTTT. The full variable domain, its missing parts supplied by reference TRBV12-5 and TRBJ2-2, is DARVTQTPRHKVTEMGQEVTMRCQPILGHNTVFWYRQTMMQGLELLAYFRNRAPLDDSGMPKDRFSAEMPDATLATLKIQPSEPRDSAVYFCASGLGRGLIGELFFGEGSRLTVL.

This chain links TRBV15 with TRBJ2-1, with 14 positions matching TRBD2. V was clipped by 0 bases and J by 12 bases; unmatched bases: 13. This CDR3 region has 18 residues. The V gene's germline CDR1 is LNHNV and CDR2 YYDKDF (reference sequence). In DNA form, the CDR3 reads TGTGCCACCAGCAGAGACCTATTAACGGGACTAGCGGGAGTGGGGCAGTTCTTC. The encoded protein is CATSRDLLTGLAGVGQFF.

The CDR3 here is CASSHRQGVCYEQYF. The CDR3 bases are TGCGCCAGCAGTCATCGACAGGGCGTCTGCTACGAGCAGTACTTC. The J gene is TRBJ2-7, the V gene TRBV23-1, with TRBD1 matching 7 bases. TRBV23-1 is reported as an ORF; its role is uncertain. This CDR3 region has 15 residues. With V trimmed by 3 bases and J by 3 bases, 8 bases remained unmatched.

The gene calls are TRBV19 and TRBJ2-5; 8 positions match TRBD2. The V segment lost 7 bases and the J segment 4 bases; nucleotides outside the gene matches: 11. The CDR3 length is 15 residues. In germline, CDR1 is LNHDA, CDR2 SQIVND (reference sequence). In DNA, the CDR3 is TGTGCCAGTACCACCGGGACTAGGCTTGGAGAGACCCAGTACTTC. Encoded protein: CASTTGTRLGETQYF.

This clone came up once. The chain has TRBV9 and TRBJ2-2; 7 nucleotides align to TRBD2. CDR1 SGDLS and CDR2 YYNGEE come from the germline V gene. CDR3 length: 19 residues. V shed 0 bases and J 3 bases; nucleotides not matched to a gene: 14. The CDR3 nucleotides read TGTGCCAGCAGCGTAGGATGGAGGAGCGGGGCATCCGACACCGGGGAGCTGTTTTTT. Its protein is CASSVGWRSGASDTGELFF.

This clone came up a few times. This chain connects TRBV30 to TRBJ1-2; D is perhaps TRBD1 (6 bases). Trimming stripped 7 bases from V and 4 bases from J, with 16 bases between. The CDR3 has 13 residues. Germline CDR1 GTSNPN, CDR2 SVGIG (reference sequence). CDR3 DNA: TGTGCCTTGGGGGCAGGGAGTGGCTATGGCTACACCTTC. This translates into CALGAGSGYGYTF.

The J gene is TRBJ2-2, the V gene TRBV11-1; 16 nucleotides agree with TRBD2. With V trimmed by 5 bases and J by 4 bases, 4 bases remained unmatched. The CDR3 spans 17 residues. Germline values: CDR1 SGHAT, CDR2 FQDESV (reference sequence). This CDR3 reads CASSQGLAGGLTGELFF. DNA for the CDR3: TGTGCCAGCAGCCAGGGACTAGCGGGGGGGCTCACCGGGGAGCTGTTTTTT.

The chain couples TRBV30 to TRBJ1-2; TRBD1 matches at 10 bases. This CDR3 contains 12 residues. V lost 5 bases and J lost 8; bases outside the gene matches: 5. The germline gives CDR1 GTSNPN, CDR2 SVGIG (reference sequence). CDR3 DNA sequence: TGTGCCTGGGGGACAGGGGCTTTCGGCTACACCTTC. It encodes CAWGTGAFGYTF.

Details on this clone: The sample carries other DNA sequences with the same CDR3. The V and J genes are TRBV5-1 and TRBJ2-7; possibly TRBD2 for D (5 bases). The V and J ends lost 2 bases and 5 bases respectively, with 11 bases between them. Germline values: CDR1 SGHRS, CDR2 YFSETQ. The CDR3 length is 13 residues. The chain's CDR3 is CASSFRETHEQYF. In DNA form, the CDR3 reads TGCGCCAGCAGCTTTAGGGAGACCCACGAGCAGTACTTC.

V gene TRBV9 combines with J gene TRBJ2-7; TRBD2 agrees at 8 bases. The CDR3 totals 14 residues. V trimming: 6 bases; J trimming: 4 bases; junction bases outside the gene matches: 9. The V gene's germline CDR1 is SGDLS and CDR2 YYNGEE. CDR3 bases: TGTGCCAGCAAAGAGGCGGGGGGCTGTTACGAGCAGTACTTC. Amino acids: CASKEAGGCYEQYF.

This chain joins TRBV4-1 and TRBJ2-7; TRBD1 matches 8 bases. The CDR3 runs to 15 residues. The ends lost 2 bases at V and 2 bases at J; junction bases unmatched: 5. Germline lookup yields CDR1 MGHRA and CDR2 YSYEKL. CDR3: CASSQSQGVAYEQYF. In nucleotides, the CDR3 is TGCGCCAGCAGCCAATCACAGGGGGTTGCCTACGAGCAGTACTTC.

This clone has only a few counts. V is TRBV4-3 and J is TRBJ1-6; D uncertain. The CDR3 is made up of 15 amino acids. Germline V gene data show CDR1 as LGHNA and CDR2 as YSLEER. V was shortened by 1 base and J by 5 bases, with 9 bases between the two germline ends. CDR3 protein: CASSQVAGNNSPLHF. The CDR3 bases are TGCGCCAGCAGCCAAGTGGCCGGGAATAATTCACCCCTCCACTTT.